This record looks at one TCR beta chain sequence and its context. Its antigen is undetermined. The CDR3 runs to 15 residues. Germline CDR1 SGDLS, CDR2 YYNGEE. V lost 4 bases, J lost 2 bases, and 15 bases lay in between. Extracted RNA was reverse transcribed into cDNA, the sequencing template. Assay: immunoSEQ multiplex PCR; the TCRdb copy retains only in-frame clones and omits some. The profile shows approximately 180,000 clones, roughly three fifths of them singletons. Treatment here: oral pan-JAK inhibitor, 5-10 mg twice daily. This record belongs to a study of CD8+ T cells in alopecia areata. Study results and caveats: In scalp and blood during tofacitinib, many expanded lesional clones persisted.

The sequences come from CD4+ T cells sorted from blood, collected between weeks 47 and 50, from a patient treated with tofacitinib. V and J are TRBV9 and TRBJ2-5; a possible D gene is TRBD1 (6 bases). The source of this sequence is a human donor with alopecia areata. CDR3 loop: CASSYRDTPQETQYF. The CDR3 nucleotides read TGTGCCAGCAGCTACCGGGACACCCCGCAAGAGACCCAGTACTTC.